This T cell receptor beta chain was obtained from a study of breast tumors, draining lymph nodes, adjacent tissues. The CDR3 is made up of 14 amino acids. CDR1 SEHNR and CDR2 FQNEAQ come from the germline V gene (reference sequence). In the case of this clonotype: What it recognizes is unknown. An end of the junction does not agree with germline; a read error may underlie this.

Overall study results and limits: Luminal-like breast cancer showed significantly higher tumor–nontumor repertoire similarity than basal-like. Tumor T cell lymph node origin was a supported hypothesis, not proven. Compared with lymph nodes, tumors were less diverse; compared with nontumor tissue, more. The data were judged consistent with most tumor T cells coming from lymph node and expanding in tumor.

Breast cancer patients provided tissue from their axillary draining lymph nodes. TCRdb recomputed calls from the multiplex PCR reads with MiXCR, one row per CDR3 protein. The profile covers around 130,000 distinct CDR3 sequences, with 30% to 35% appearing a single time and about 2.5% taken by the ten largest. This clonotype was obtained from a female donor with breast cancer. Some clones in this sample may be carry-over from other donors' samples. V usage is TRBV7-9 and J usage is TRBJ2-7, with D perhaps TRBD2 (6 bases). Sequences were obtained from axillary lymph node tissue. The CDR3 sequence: CANRSGSDSYEQHF. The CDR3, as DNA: TGTGCCAACCGCAGCGGGTCAGATTCCTACGAGCAGCACTTC. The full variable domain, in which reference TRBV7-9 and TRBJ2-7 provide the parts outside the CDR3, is DTGVSQNPRHKITKRGQNVTFRCDPISEHNRLYWYRQTLGQGPEFLTYFQNEAQLEKSRLLSDRFSAERPKGSFSTLEIQRTEQGDSAMYLCANRSGSDSYEQHFGPGTRLTVT.